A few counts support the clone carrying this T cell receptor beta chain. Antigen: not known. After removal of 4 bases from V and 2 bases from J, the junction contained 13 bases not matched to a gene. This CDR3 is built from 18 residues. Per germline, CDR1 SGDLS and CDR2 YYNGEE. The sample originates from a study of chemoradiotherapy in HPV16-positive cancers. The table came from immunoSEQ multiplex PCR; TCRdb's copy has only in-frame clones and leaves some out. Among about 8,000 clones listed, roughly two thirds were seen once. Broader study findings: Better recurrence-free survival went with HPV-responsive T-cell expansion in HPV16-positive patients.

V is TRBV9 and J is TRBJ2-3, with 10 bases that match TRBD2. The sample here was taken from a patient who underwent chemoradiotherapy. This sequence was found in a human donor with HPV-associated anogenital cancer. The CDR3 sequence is CASSYTQIAGGPTDTQYF. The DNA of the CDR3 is TGTGCCAGCAGCTATACGCAAATAGCGGGGGGACCCACAGATACGCAGTATTTT. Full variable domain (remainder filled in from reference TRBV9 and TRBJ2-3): DSGVTQTPKHLITATGQRVTLRCSPRSGDLSVYWYQQSLDQGLQFLIQYYNGEERAKGNILERFSAQQFPDLHSELNLSSLELGDSALYFCASSYTQIAGGPTDTQYFGPGTRLTVL.